This is a list of T cell receptor beta chains from one sample in a study of T cell responses to AZD1222 COVID-19 vaccine. The protocol was immunoSEQ multiplex PCR, while the TCRdb copy is restricted to in-frame clones and leaves out a portion. The repertoire includes 100,000 to 150,000 clones, approximately 91% of them detected once, and around 0.99% sits in the top ten. This specimen was peripheral blood, taken 28 days after the second AZD1222 dose. These TCRs come from an adult who received the AZD1222 COVID-19 vaccine. The CDR3 runs from the conserved cysteine through the conserved F or W. Each record gives: clone size, J gene, D gene, V gene, CDR3 protein, CDR3 DNA. The D gene is left open where the match is weak. Expanded clones get a size class; other rows say once, few or many, or leave the size out.

.	TRBJ2-7	.	TRBV11-2	CASSLDPAGFIRYF	TGTGCCAGCAGCTTAGATCCCGCAGGATTCATCCGGTACTTC
once	TRBJ2-3	TRBD2	TRBV15	CATSPLGGRRSDTQYF	TGTGCCACCAGCCCTTTGGGCGGGAGGAGGTCAGATACGCAGTATTTT
.	TRBJ2-1	.	TRBV19	CASTPNSGSGTFQFF	TGTGCCAGTACCCCAAACTCTGGGAGCGGGACATTTCAGTTCTTC
.	TRBJ1-4	.	TRBV24-1	CATSEGVIRKLFF	TGTGCCACCAGTGAGGGAGTAATACGGAAACTGTTTTTT
.	TRBJ1-6	.	TRBV20-1	CSASTGGSNSPLHF	TGCAGTGCTAGTACGGGGGGCTCTAATTCACCCCTCCACTTT
.	TRBJ2-7	.	TRBV6-1	CASSEQGEFYEQYF	TGTGCCAGCAGTGAACAAGGCGAATTCTACGAGCAGTACTTC
.	TRBJ1-3	TRBD1	TRBV7-6	CASSPSGQGVGNTIYF	TGTGCCAGCAGCCCTTCGGGACAGGGAGTTGGAAACACCATATATTTT
.	TRBJ2-5	TRBD2	TRBV27	CASSSGLAGETQYF	TGTGCCAGCAGTAGCGGACTAGCCGGAGAGACCCAGTACTTC
once	TRBJ2-7	.	TRBV5-1	CASSLDHGSLDEQYF	TGCGCCAGCAGCTTGGACCATGGATCCCTGGACGAGCAGTACTTC
.	TRBJ1-1	.	TRBV27	CASSFKGMNTEAFF	TGTGCCAGCAGTTTTAAGGGGATGAACACTGAAGCTTTCTTT
.	TRBJ1-1	.	TRBV6-5	CASSYRSGTEAFF	TGTGCCAGCAGTTACCGTTCGGGGACTGAAGCTTTCTTT
.	TRBJ2-4	.	TRBV2	CASSLAKNIQYF	TGTGCCAGCAGTCTAGCCAAAAACATTCAGTACTTC
.	TRBJ2-7	.	TRBV18	CASSPGVGGYEQYF	TGTGCCAGCTCACCTGGAGTGGGTGGGTACGAGCAGTACTTC
.	TRBJ1-1	.	TRBV6-1	CASTDRIDTEAFF	TGTGCCAGCACCGACAGGATCGACACTGAAGCTTTCTTT
few	TRBJ1-2	TRBD1	TRBV6-5	CASSYEARKGAHGYTF	TGTGCCAGCAGTTATGAGGCTAGAAAGGGGGCGCATGGCTACACCTTC
.	TRBJ2-7	.	TRBV18	CASSLQQGIYEQYF	TGTGCCAGCTCACTACAACAGGGTATCTACGAGCAGTACTTC
.	TRBJ2-1	TRBD2	TRBV10-2	CASTGTSGSLGEQFF	TGCGCCAGCACCGGGACTAGCGGGAGCCTCGGTGAGCAGTTCTTC
.	TRBJ1-1	.	TRBV5-1	CASSFGAGSGTEAFF	TGCGCCAGCAGTTTTGGGGCCGGGAGCGGGACTGAAGCTTTCTTT